This T cell receptor beta chain is from a study of cytomegalovirus exposure and HLA in healthy donors. Notes on this clone: Its antigen is as yet unknown.

The CDR3 loop spans 14 amino acids. Germline-derived CDR1 and CDR2 are MNHEY and SVGAGI. Trimming at V came to 7 bases and at J to 8 bases, leaving 9 bases not matched to a gene. Study results and caveats: Exclusion as indistinguishable affected some V segments, including TRBV6-2 and TRBV6-3.

Use of 60 Vbeta and 13 Jbeta primers characterized the PCR. Measured with immunoSEQ multiplex PCR; TCRdb has only the in-frame clones, and not every one. The data contain roughly 120,000 clones, roughly 80% of them seen just once; the ten biggest clones take up about 0.25%. The TCR sequence derives from a man in his fifties in good health and CMV-seronegative. The sample consisted of PBMCs. The rearrangement joins TRBV6-5 to TRBJ2-1; 9 bases line up with TRBD2. Here the CDR3 DNA reads TGTGCCAGCAAAAAGAGGCGGGAGGGCGATGAGCAGTTCTTC. Its protein is CASKKRREGDEQFF.